Listed below are T cell receptor beta chains from one sample, sequenced in a study of cytomegalovirus exposure and HLA in healthy donors. Sequencing used immunoSEQ multiplex PCR; TCRdb keeps in-frame clones, though not all of them. The sample consists of fewer than 90,000 clones, around four fifths of them appearing once. Sequencing used PBMCs. Receptors were obtained from a young man in good health and CMV-seropositive. CDR3s leave out the opening cysteine and the closing phenylalanine or tryptophan. D genes are given only for firm matches. For some rows the clone size is stated as once, few or many, or as a class when expanded; others skip it.

d_call: .
v_call: TRBV4-1
clone_size: .
j_call: TRBJ1-1
cdr3_aa: ASSQAGSGKSNTEAF

d_call: .
v_call: TRBV16
clone_size: .
j_call: TRBJ1-5
cdr3_aa: ASSLGGRGNQPQH

d_call: .
v_call: TRBV6-5
clone_size: .
j_call: TRBJ2-7
cdr3_aa: ASSYTAQGYEQY

d_call: TRBD1
v_call: TRBV4-3
clone_size: .
j_call: TRBJ2-1
cdr3_aa: ASRRQGRDNEQF

d_call: TRBD1
v_call: TRBV28
clone_size: .
j_call: TRBJ2-3
cdr3_aa: ASRAPTGAGTDTQY

d_call: .
v_call: TRBV14
clone_size: .
j_call: TRBJ1-1
cdr3_aa: ASSLGQHTEAF

d_call: TRBD2
v_call: TRBV5-1
clone_size: .
j_call: TRBJ2-5
cdr3_aa: ASSLGPSGPLETQY

d_call: TRBD1
v_call: TRBV2
clone_size: .
j_call: TRBJ1-4
cdr3_aa: ASSEPDRGREKLF

d_call: .
v_call: TRBV19
clone_size: .
j_call: TRBJ2-7
cdr3_aa: ASSRTGSSYEQY

d_call: TRBD1
v_call: TRBV19
clone_size: once
j_call: TRBJ2-7
cdr3_aa: ASSSTGVYEQY

d_call: .
v_call: TRBV9
clone_size: .
j_call: TRBJ2-3
cdr3_aa: ASSVEGGAKADTQY

d_call: TRBD1
v_call: TRBV28
clone_size: .
j_call: TRBJ2-7
cdr3_aa: ASSFGQDYEQY

d_call: .
v_call: TRBV30
clone_size: .
j_call: TRBJ1-1
cdr3_aa: AWSHGQPTEAF

d_call: TRBD2
v_call: TRBV4-3
clone_size: .
j_call: TRBJ2-7
cdr3_aa: ASSRSGGSSSEQY

d_call: TRBD1
v_call: TRBV2
clone_size: once
j_call: TRBJ2-7
cdr3_aa: ASSRSGGLYEQY

d_call: .
v_call: TRBV2
clone_size: .
j_call: TRBJ1-1
cdr3_aa: ASSDTDMNTEAF

d_call: .
v_call: TRBV6-1
clone_size: .
j_call: TRBJ1-6
cdr3_aa: ASTNTGSNSPLH

d_call: .
v_call: TRBV6-9
clone_size: .
j_call: TRBJ2-4
cdr3_aa: ARQRRYSLAKNIQY

d_call: .
v_call: TRBV6-1
clone_size: few
j_call: TRBJ1-4
cdr3_aa: ASSAKYRATNEKLF

d_call: .
v_call: TRBV10-3
clone_size: .
j_call: TRBJ2-1
cdr3_aa: AISDHGGRQNEQF

d_call: .
v_call: TRBV29-1
clone_size: .
j_call: TRBJ2-7
cdr3_aa: SVERWGRGSEQY

d_call: TRBD2
v_call: TRBV19
clone_size: .
j_call: .
cdr3_aa: ASSIGTSGVDEQY

d_call: TRBD2
v_call: TRBV28
clone_size: .
j_call: TRBJ2-2
cdr3_aa: ASSRLAGGTGELF

d_call: TRBD1
v_call: TRBV2
clone_size: .
j_call: TRBJ1-6
cdr3_aa: ASSRDRDNSPLH

d_call: .
v_call: TRBV19
clone_size: .
j_call: TRBJ2-1
cdr3_aa: ASSIAPGTYNNEQF

d_call: TRBD1
v_call: TRBV2
clone_size: .
j_call: TRBJ1-2
cdr3_aa: ASREEQGRYT

d_call: .
v_call: TRBV28
clone_size: .
j_call: TRBJ2-7
cdr3_aa: ASSSPRVSSYEQY

d_call: TRBD1
v_call: TRBV5-1
clone_size: .
j_call: TRBJ2-7
cdr3_aa: ASSLGTGGTSYEQY

d_call: TRBD1
v_call: TRBV5-8
clone_size: .
j_call: TRBJ1-1
cdr3_aa: ASTGQGLNTEAF

d_call: .
v_call: TRBV6-1
clone_size: few
j_call: TRBJ2-2
cdr3_aa: ASRRPVDTGELF

d_call: TRBD1
v_call: TRBV5-4
clone_size: .
j_call: TRBJ2-2
cdr3_aa: ASSPDRATGELF

d_call: TRBD1
v_call: TRBV6-1
clone_size: .
j_call: TRBJ1-4
cdr3_aa: ASKESRGNEKLF

d_call: .
v_call: TRBV30
clone_size: few
j_call: TRBJ1-2
cdr3_aa: AWSVDPAGNYGYT

d_call: .
v_call: TRBV7-2
clone_size: .
j_call: TRBJ2-5
cdr3_aa: ASSLAGRRETQY

d_call: .
v_call: TRBV19
clone_size: .
j_call: TRBJ2-3
cdr3_aa: ASSTGRVTGRHQDTQY

d_call: TRBD2
v_call: TRBV7-6
clone_size: .
j_call: TRBJ2-3
cdr3_aa: ASSLAVRGGDTQY

d_call: .
v_call: TRBV27
clone_size: .
j_call: TRBJ1-2
cdr3_aa: ASSLDRQNYGYT

d_call: TRBD2
v_call: TRBV11-3
clone_size: .
j_call: TRBJ2-2
cdr3_aa: ASSPAGLAGGYVDTGELF

d_call: TRBD1
v_call: TRBV5-4
clone_size: .
j_call: TRBJ2-5
cdr3_aa: ASNRDRIRETQY

d_call: .
v_call: TRBV5-1
clone_size: .
j_call: TRBJ1-2
cdr3_aa: ASSGDYFGYT

d_call: .
v_call: TRBV28
clone_size: .
j_call: TRBJ2-2
cdr3_aa: ASSLPGGMTGELF

d_call: .
v_call: TRBV6-4
clone_size: .
j_call: TRBJ2-7
cdr3_aa: ASSEGGDAPYEQY

d_call: .
v_call: TRBV5-1
clone_size: .
j_call: TRBJ1-1
cdr3_aa: ASSYTGRSDTEAF

d_call: TRBD1
v_call: TRBV4-3
clone_size: many
j_call: TRBJ2-7
cdr3_aa: ASSHVHTGTDYEQY

d_call: .
v_call: TRBV7-8
clone_size: .
j_call: TRBJ2-5
cdr3_aa: ASSLAPGVETQY

d_call: .
v_call: TRBV30
clone_size: .
j_call: TRBJ1-3
cdr3_aa: AWSVNNGNTIY

d_call: .
v_call: TRBV4-3
clone_size: .
j_call: TRBJ1-2
cdr3_aa: ASSQDGSGRGYT

d_call: TRBD1
v_call: TRBV6-5
clone_size: few
j_call: TRBJ2-2
cdr3_aa: ASRRQGAGELF

d_call: .
v_call: TRBV7-9
clone_size: .
j_call: TRBJ2-7
cdr3_aa: ASSLAILGASYEQY